What follows is one T cell receptor (beta chain) and its context. Each PCR replicate from the sorted subsets contained around 0.2 ug DNA, which is tens of thousands of T cell genomes. TCRdb's table, derived via immunoSEQ multiplex PCR, lists solely in-frame clones and lacks some. The sample holds about 1.1 million clones, about 80% seen once. The source of the sample is a study of shared clonotypes between healthy human individuals. CDR1 is WSHSY and CDR2 is SAAADI in the germline V gene. V lost 5 bases to trimming and J lost 5 bases; unmatched junction nucleotides: 8. The CDR3 consists of 15 residues.

Sequences were obtained from memory CD4+ T cells from PBMCs. The subset here: CD45RA-negative fraction. The rearrangement joins TRBV10-2 to TRBJ2-3, with 9 bases fitting TRBD1. The receptor's source is a man between 18 and 29 years old in good health. Some clones in this sample may be carry-over from other donors' samples. The CDR3 sequence is CASSLRGQGGDTQYF. The CDR3 region has the DNA TGCGCCAGCAGTCTTCGGGGACAGGGTGGAGATACGCAGTATTTT.